This passage covers 25 T cell receptor beta chains from one sample sequenced in a study of shared clonotypes between healthy human individuals. Measured with immunoSEQ multiplex PCR; TCRdb has only the in-frame clones, and not every one. Seen here are about 490,000 clones, 79% observed once, and the top ten hold over 9.5%. The sample was PBMCs. Source of these receptors: a woman aged 40 to 50 in good health. Some clones in this sample may be carry-over from other donors' samples.

The chain links TRBV29-1 to TRBJ1-6; weak D call: TRBD1 (6 bases). The CDR3 has 13 residues. The germline V gene has CDR1 SQVTM and CDR2 ANQGSEA. V gave up 6 bases and J gave up 5 bases, with 11 bases separating them. The CDR3 DNA is TGCAGCGTGAGACAGGCAAATAATTCACCCCTCCACTTT. It encodes CSVRQANNSPLHF.

This rearrangement joins TRBV28 to TRBJ1-2; 7 bases line up with TRBD1. After removal of 2 bases from V and 7 bases from J, the junction contained 7 bases not matched to a gene. The germline V gene encodes CDR1 MDHEN and CDR2 SYDVKM. The CDR3 length is 14 residues. The DNA for the CDR3 is TGTGCCAGCAGTTTAGAAGGGGGCTCCCGTGGCTACACCTTC. Protein product: CASSLEGGSRGYTF.

This chain connects TRBV21-1 to TRBJ1-4. TRBV21-1 is termed a pseudogene. The CDR3 spans 15 residues. The CDR3 protein is CASSNPRPIGEKLFF. The DNA of the CDR3 is TGTGCCAGCAGCAACCCAAGGCCCATCGGTGAAAAACTGTTTTTT.

For this clone: The junction does not match germline at one end; this may be a read error. This chain links TRBV19 with TRBJ1-1, with TRBD1 identical over 11 bases. Germline V CDR1 and CDR2: LNHDA, SQIVND (reference sequence). There are 16 residues in the CDR3. In nucleotides, the CDR3 is TGTGCCAGTAGTCACCGGGACAGGGGGGAGAACGCTGAAGCTTTCTTT. This codes for CASSHRDRGENAEAFF.

The chain uses TRBV4-1 and TRBJ2-6; 14 nucleotides match TRBD2. Trimming at V came to 4 bases and at J to 4 bases, leaving 6 bases not matched to a gene. The germline gives CDR1 MGHRA, CDR2 YSYEKL. This CDR3 contains 18 residues. The CDR3 loop is CASSRGLAGVSGANVLTF. In nucleotides, the CDR3 is TGCGCCAGCAGCCGGGGACTAGCGGGAGTATCAGGGGCCAACGTCCTGACTTTC.

To note about this clone: The junction does not match germline at one end; this may be a read error. Other DNA sequences from this sample encode an identical CDR3 as well. The chain links TRBV18 to TRBJ2-2, with TRBD2 matching over 12 bases. The CDR3 length is 16 residues. The germline gives CDR1 KGHSH, CDR2 LQKENI. The CDR3 DNA sequence: TGTGCCAGCTCGCCACGACTAGCGGGGGATACCGGGGAGCTGTTTTTT. Translation gives CASSPRLAGDTGELFF.

This clone was seen more than once but under ten times. The chain couples TRBV5-1 to TRBJ1-1, with no clear D. Germline V lookup: CDR1 SGHRS, CDR2 YFSETQ. The CDR3 length is 13 residues. Trimming cost V 5 bases and J 1 base, with 9 bases left between them. The CDR3 region has the DNA TGCGCCAGCAGACCGGGAGAGAACACTGAAGCTTTCTTT. Translated, it gives CASRPGENTEAFF.

In nucleotides, the CDR3 is TGCGCCAGCAGCTTCGGGACGGAATATGGCTACACCTTC. Translated, it gives CASSFGTEYGYTF. V and J are TRBV5-1 and TRBJ1-2; possibly TRBD1 for D (5 bases). The V gene lost 2 bases and the J gene lost 5 bases, with 10 bases spanning the gap. Per the germline V gene, CDR1 is SGHRS and CDR2 is YFSETQ. The length of the CDR3 is 13 residues.

The chain joins TRBV5-1 to TRBJ2-5; 9 nucleotides line up with TRBD1. The CDR3 totals 17 residues. Germline loops: CDR1 SGHRS, CDR2 YFSETQ. Unmatched junction bases numbered 19, after V lost 8 bases and J lost 5 bases. Here the CDR3 reads CASKQGATFQVMETQYF. The CDR3 coding sequence is TGCGCCAGTAAACAGGGGGCCACCTTCCAGGTCATGGAGACCCAGTACTTC.

In DNA form, the CDR3 reads TGTGCCAGCAGCTTATGGGGGGGGGACACCATATATTTT. This codes for CASSLWGGDTIYF. The chain links TRBV7-2 to TRBJ1-3; perhaps TRBD1 as D (5 bases). This CDR3 has 13 residues. Trimming left V 2 bases short and J 8 bases short, with 10 bases between. Germline V gene lookup returns CDR1 SGHTA and CDR2 FQGNSA.

The CDR3 DNA is TGTGCCAGCAGCCAAGAGGGAGGATACACAGATACGCAGTATTTT. Amino acids: CASSQEGGYTDTQYF. The chain carries TRBV4-2 and TRBJ2-3; a weak D match, TRBD2 (6 bases). This CDR3 contains 15 residues. Trimming pared 0 bases from V and 2 bases from J, leaving 9 bases between. Per the germline V gene, CDR1 is LGHNA and CDR2 is YNFKEQ.

This clone was observed many times. The rearrangement links TRBV9 to TRBJ2-2, with 7 bases identical to TRBD2. Trimming removed 6 bases from V and 5 bases from J; junction bases left unmatched: 4. This CDR3 comprises 13 residues. Germline V gives CDR1 SGDLS, CDR2 YYNGEE. CDR3 protein: CASTLAGTGELFF. The CDR3 coding sequence is TGTGCCAGCACATTAGCGGGTACCGGGGAGCTGTTTTTT.

This clone occurred a few times. At the DNA level, this CDR3 is encoded by other sequences in the same sample as well. The rearrangement uses TRBV7-2 and TRBJ2-5; tentative D call: TRBD1 (5 bases). This CDR3 has 14 residues. Germline V gene data show CDR1 as SGHTA and CDR2 as FQGNSA. The germline V and J ends were trimmed by 0 bases and 3 bases, with 8 bases remaining between them. The CDR3 DNA reads as TGTGCCAGCAGCTTAGCGGGGCTTAAAGAGACCCAGTACTTC. Its translation is CASSLAGLKETQYF.

Only a few counts were recorded for this clone. This chain joins TRBV19 and TRBJ1-1; D perhaps matches TRBD1 (5 bases). Germline CDR1 LNHDA, CDR2 SQIVND (reference sequence). The length of the CDR3 is 14 residues. Trimming pared 3 bases from V and 1 base from J, leaving 9 bases between. The CDR3 protein is CASSIRQKNTEAFF. CDR3 bases: TGTGCCAGTAGTATCCGACAGAAGAACACTGAAGCTTTCTTT.

The V call is TRBV4-3, the J call TRBJ1-1; D is possibly TRBD1 (6 bases). V gave up 4 bases and J gave up 5 bases, with 17 bases separating them. The CDR3 is made up of 15 amino acids. Germline CDR1 LGHNA, CDR2 YSLEER. The CDR3: CASSPSDSLGTEAFF. The CDR3 nucleotides read TGCGCCAGCAGCCCGTCGGACAGTCTGGGTACTGAAGCTTTCTTT.

The rearrangement joins TRBV28 to TRBJ2-7; possibly TRBD2 for D (6 bases). The germline V and J ends were trimmed by 5 bases and 0 bases, with 17 bases remaining between them. This CDR3 region has 16 residues. The germline CDR1 and CDR2 sequences are MDHEN and SYDVKM. CDR3 protein: CASSTTSAGYSYEQYF. The CDR3 region has the DNA TGTGCCAGCAGTACTACCTCCGCGGGATACTCCTACGAGCAGTACTTC. The full variable domain, in which reference TRBV28 and TRBJ2-7 provide the parts outside the CDR3, is DVKVTQSSRYLVKRTGEKVFLECVQDMDHENMFWYRQDPGLGLRLIYFSYDVKMKEKGDIPEGYSVSREKKERFSLILESASTNQTSMYLCASSTTSAGYSYEQYFGPGTRLTVT.

This clone was seen more than once but under ten times. This CDR3 is CASSSKQGAGQYF. CDR3 coding DNA: TGTGCCAGCAGCAGCAAACAGGGGGCTGGGCAGTACTTC. The chain combines TRBV7-8 with TRBJ2-7; TRBD1 matches at 9 bases. Germline CDR1 is SGHVS and CDR2 is FQNEAQ. J gave up 9 bases and V 5 bases, and 8 bases lay outside the gene matches. The CDR3 covers 13 residues.

Regarding this clone: Other DNA sequences within the sample encode an identical CDR3. The chain links TRBV9 to TRBJ1-5; a weak D match, TRBD1 (5 bases). The V end was cut by 0 bases, the J end by 2 bases, with 9 bases between. This CDR3 contains 15 residues. Germline V gene lookup returns CDR1 SGDLS and CDR2 YYNGEE. The CDR3 protein is CASSVAGQGNQPQHF. The DNA for the CDR3 is TGTGCCAGCAGCGTAGCAGGGCAGGGCAATCAGCCCCAGCATTTT.

This sequence joins TRBV7-8 and TRBJ1-5, with D unresolved. The germline V and J ends were trimmed by 5 bases and 4 bases, with 15 bases remaining between them. This CDR3 is built from 15 residues. Germline loops: CDR1 SGHVS, CDR2 FQNEAQ. The CDR3 loop reads CASSPNKANNQPQHF. In DNA form, the CDR3 reads TGTGCCAGCAGCCCCAATAAGGCTAATAATCAGCCCCAGCATTTT. Complete variable domain (other parts from reference TRBV7-8 and TRBJ1-5): GAGVSQSPRYKVAKRGQDVALRCDPISGHVSLFWYQQALGQGPEFLTYFQNEAQLDKSGLPSDRFFAERPEGSVSTLKIQRTQQEDSAVYLCASSPNKANNQPQHFGDGTRLSIL.

This clone has only a few counts. The rearrangement links TRBV6-1 to TRBJ2-7; tentative D call: TRBD1 (6 bases). Trimming removed 6 bases from V and 2 bases from J, with 11 bases in between. This CDR3 is built from 13 residues. Germline V CDR1 and CDR2: MNHNS, SASEGT. CDR3 sequence: CASRGDKTYEQYF. The CDR3, as DNA: TGTGCCAGCAGGGGGGACAAGACCTACGAGCAGTACTTC.

V and J are TRBV5-1 and TRBJ2-2, with a tentative D call TRBD2 (6 bases). CDR1 and CDR2 (germline): SGHRS, YFSETQ. V was pared by 3 bases and J by 0 bases, with 15 bases between. This CDR3 contains 17 residues. CDR3 loop: CASSSTLSGSNTGELFF. CDR3 DNA sequence: TGCGCCAGCAGCTCGACACTCAGCGGGTCGAACACCGGGGAGCTGTTTTTT.

This clone occurred once. V and J are TRBV11-2 and TRBJ1-2, with D tentatively TRBD1 (5 bases). Trimming took 1 base from V and 4 from J, leaving 19 bases between them. Germline assignment: CDR1 SGHAT and CDR2 FQNNGV. The CDR3 is made up of 17 amino acids. CDR3 region: CASSLVKGPGSGYGYTF. The CDR3 DNA sequence: TGTGCCAGCAGCTTAGTAAAGGGACCGGGGTCCGGCTATGGCTACACCTTC.

The chain uses TRBV4-1 and TRBJ1-2; D is uncertain. V lost 1 base and J 3 bases, leaving 9 bases between the germline ends. CDR1 and CDR2 (germline): MGHRA, YSYEKL. The CDR3 contains 14 residues. The CDR3 loop reads CASSQGAWDYGYTF. The CDR3 DNA reads TGCGCCAGCAGCCAAGGGGCCTGGGACTATGGCTACACCTTC.

This chain joins TRBV6-5 and TRBJ1-1; 7 positions agree with TRBD1. Trimming cost V 8 bases and J 4 bases; bases outside gene matches: 7. The germline V gene has CDR1 MNHEY and CDR2 SVGAGI. The CDR3 runs to 13 residues. The CDR3 sequence: CASGTVTATEAFF. Written as DNA, the CDR3 is TGTGCCAGCGGGACAGTTACTGCCACTGAAGCTTTCTTT.

This clone was picked up a small number of times. The rearrangement uses TRBV2 and TRBJ2-7; TRBD1 might be the D (5 bases). The CDR3 extends over 14 amino acids. The V gene's germline CDR1 is SNHLY and CDR2 FYNNEI. Deletions cut 4 bases from V and 1 base from J, with 11 bases between. The chain's CDR3 is CASSGQGGSYEQYF. The CDR3 nucleotides are TGTGCCAGCAGTGGGCAGGGTGGTTCCTACGAGCAGTACTTC.